These T cell receptor beta chains were read from a single sample in a study of neoadjuvant anti-PD-1 for oral cavity cancer. The protocol was immunoSEQ multiplex PCR, while the TCRdb copy is restricted to in-frame clones and leaves out a portion. The data hold 9,000 to 10,000 clones, with 64% observed a single time. This sample comprised PBMCs, obtained after nivolumab (anti-PD-1) treatment. The receptors stem from a person aged 40 to 85 with oral cavity squamous cell carcinoma. The CDR3 runs from the conserved cysteine through the conserved F or W. Fields, in order: CDR3 protein, CDR3 DNA, J gene, V gene, clone size, D gene. D genes are given only for firm matches. Some rows have no size entry. The others give once, few or many, or a class for an expanded clone.

CASRMGQGDEQFF,TGTGCCAGCCGGATGGGACAGGGCGATGAGCAGTTCTTC,TRBJ2-1,TRBV6-1,.,TRBD1
CASSFQAGGRYNEQFF,TGTGCCAGCAGCTTTCAGGCGGGAGGAAGGTACAATGAGCAGTTCTTC,TRBJ2-1,TRBV11-2,.,TRBD2
CASSEGQQGDYEQYF,TGTGCCAGCAGCGAGGGGCAACAGGGTGACTACGAGCAGTACTTC,TRBJ2-7,TRBV2,once,.
CASSFTDSYEQYF,TGTGCCAGCAGCTTTACTGACTCCTACGAGCAGTACTTC,TRBJ2-7,TRBV5-6,.,.
CASSYQGTGKPHGYTF,TGTGCCAGCAGTTACCAGGGGACAGGGAAGCCTCATGGCTACACCTTC,TRBJ1-2,TRBV27,.,TRBD1
CASSPGQIYGYTF,TGTGCCAGCAGCCCCGGACAGATCTATGGCTACACCTTC,TRBJ1-2,TRBV7-9,.,.
CASSLGTGTEAFF,TGCGCCAGCAGCCTCGGCACTGGGACTGAAGCTTTCTTT,TRBJ1-1,TRBV10-2,.,.
CASSLVAGRGSYNEQFF,TGTGCCAGCAGCTTAGTTGCGGGGAGGGGCTCCTACAATGAGCAGTTCTTC,TRBJ2-1,TRBV7-2,.,TRBD2
CSKLNGTEANTGELFF,TGCAGCAAACTCAACGGGACCGAGGCGAACACCGGGGAGCTGTTTTTT,TRBJ2-2,TRBV29-1,few,.
CASSQRTEAFF,TGCGCCAGCAGCCAAAGGACTGAAGCTTTCTTT,TRBJ1-1,TRBV4-1,few,.
CASNLAYEQFF,TGTGCCAGCAATCTAGCCTATGAGCAGTTCTTC,TRBJ2-1,TRBV6-1,.,.